This record looks at one T cell receptor beta chain sequence and its context. Antigen specificity is unknown. The sample comes from a study of tumor-infiltrating lymphocytes in localized non-small cell lung cancer. General study results and limits: T-cell fraction did not differ between immunotypes IM1 and IM2.

Using immunoSEQ multiplex PCR, the repertoire was profiled, and TCRdb retains in-frame clones only, with some absent. This table holds 15,000 to 20,000 clones, 60% to 85% found once. Sequenced sample: lung tumor tissue. The sequence was collected from a human donor with non-small cell lung cancer.

CDR3: CASSQARAGGPYEQYF. The CDR3 coding sequence is TGCGCCAGCAGCCAAGCTCGAGCGGGAGGGCCCTACGAGCAGTACTTC. The chain has TRBV4-3 and TRBJ2-7; TRBD2 aligns across 10 bases. In germline, CDR1 is LGHNA, CDR2 YSLEER. The CDR3 length is 16 residues. The V gene end was trimmed by 1 base and the J gene end by 2 bases; junction bases not matched to a gene: 5.